A single sample gave rise to the 32 T cell receptor beta chains below, sequenced in a study of T cells of healthy individuals. TCRdb processed the 5' RACE reads anew with MiXCR; each CDR3 protein has one entry. The sample includes some 100,000 distinct CDR3 sequences, 15% to 20% of them seen just once. These receptors all stem from a human donor in good health.

V usage is TRBV6-5 and J usage is TRBJ1-1, with TRBD1 matching 8 bases. The germline CDR1 and CDR2 sequences are MNHEY and SVGAGI. V gave up 4 bases and J gave up 5 bases; unmatched junction bases: 9. CDR3 length equals 15 residues. The CDR3 sequence: CASSWSGQGTTEAFF. In nucleotides, the CDR3 is TGTGCCAGCAGTTGGTCTGGACAGGGAACAACTGAAGCTTTCTTT.

V is TRBV7-2 and J is TRBJ2-1; weak D call: TRBD2 (5 bases). CDR1 is SGHTA and CDR2 is FQGNSA in the germline V gene. V lost 4 bases and J 2 bases, leaving 15 bases between the germline ends. This CDR3 is 16 amino acids long. CDR3 DNA: TGTGCCAGCAGCTCCTTCGCTCGGGGAACCTACAATGAGCAGTTCTTC. Translating it yields CASSSFARGTYNEQFF.

The chain couples TRBV7-8 to TRBJ2-1, with no clear D. The V gene lost 2 bases and the J gene lost 8 bases, with 4 bases spanning the gap. Germline values: CDR1 SGHVS, CDR2 FQNEAQ. This CDR3 comprises 11 residues. CDR3 protein: CASSLHYEQFF. In DNA, the CDR3 is TGTGCCAGCAGCTTACACTATGAGCAGTTCTTC.

The rearrangement links TRBV4-3 to TRBJ2-3; D call uncertain. The CDR3 length is 16 residues. V was pared by 0 bases and J by 1 base, with 11 bases between. The V gene's germline CDR1 is LGHNA and CDR2 YSLEER. The CDR3 is CASSQDLPLRTDTQYF. The CDR3 coding sequence is TGCGCCAGCAGCCAAGATCTACCCCTCCGCACAGATACGCAGTATTTT.

There are a few counts of this clonotype. The chain carries TRBV15 and TRBJ2-2; D gene uncertain. This CDR3 region has 14 residues. V lost 1 base and J 1 base, leaving 4 bases between the germline ends. Germline loops: CDR1 LNHNV, CDR2 YYDKDF (reference sequence). CDR3 loop: CATSRGRNTGELFF. The CDR3 coding sequence is TGTGCCACCAGCAGAGGTCGGAACACCGGGGAGCTGTTTTTT.

This clonotype came up many times. The chain uses TRBV6-2 or TRBV6-3 and TRBJ2-3; 10 nucleotides agree with TRBD1. The CDR3 loop spans 15 amino acids. With V trimmed by 2 bases and J by 6 bases, 5 bases remained unmatched. The germline CDR1 and CDR2 sequences are MNHEY and SVGEGT. The CDR3 spells CASSYQTGGEDTQYF. DNA of the CDR3: TGTGCCAGCAGTTACCAGACAGGGGGCGAGGATACGCAGTATTTT.

The chain employs TRBV29-1 and TRBJ1-3; TRBD1 aligns across 9 bases. The length of the CDR3 is 16 residues. Germline-derived CDR1 and CDR2 are SQVTM and ANQGSEA. Losses at the gene ends were 6 bases for V and 4 bases for J; bases not matched to a gene: 13. Here the CDR3 DNA reads TGCAGCGTCCAGTGGACAGGGGAATTCGAGGGAAACACCATATATTTT. It translates to CSVQWTGEFEGNTIYF.

This clonotype was counted at least ten times. The chain is built from TRBV28 and TRBJ2-7; possibly TRBD2 for D (6 bases). CDR1 is MDHEN, CDR2 SYDVKM, per germline. The CDR3 is 17 residues long. The V gene lost 1 base and the J gene lost 7 bases, with 23 bases spanning the gap. Written as DNA, the CDR3 is TGTGCCAGCAGTTTATTGGGACGAGTAGCGGCCTTCTCGGAGCAGTACTTC. Its translation is CASSLLGRVAAFSEQYF.

The rearrangement links TRBV7-9 to TRBJ2-5, with a weak D call TRBD1 (5 bases). The V and J ends lost 3 bases and 3 bases respectively, with 8 bases between them. Germline CDR1 is SEHNR and CDR2 is FQNEAQ (reference sequence). CDR3 length equals 13 residues. CDR3: CASSLWGEETQYF. The CDR3 DNA sequence: TGTGCCAGCAGCTTGTGGGGCGAAGAGACCCAGTACTTC.

The chain uses TRBV20-1 and TRBJ2-3, with D perhaps TRBD2 (6 bases). The V end was cut by 3 bases, the J end by 1 base, with 11 bases between. This CDR3 is 14 amino acids long. Germline V lookup: CDR1 DFQATT, CDR2 SNEGSKA (reference sequence). The CDR3 DNA is TGCAGTGCTAGTGGCAGGAGGGGCACAGATACGCAGTATTTT. It translates to CSASGRRGTDTQYF.

This sequence joins TRBV28 and TRBJ2-5, with TRBD2 matching 13 bases. This CDR3 region has 15 residues. Germline V gene sequence: CDR1 MDHEN, CDR2 SYDVKM. J gave up 11 bases and V 3 bases, and 9 bases lay outside the gene matches. The CDR3 DNA reads as TGTGCCAGCAGTTTTCAACTAGCGGGGGGGGGGCATCAGTACTTC. This gives the protein CASSFQLAGGGHQYF.

This clonotype was counted many times. V is TRBV12-3 or TRBV12-4 and J is TRBJ2-3; D may be TRBD2 (5 bases). Trimming left V 6 bases short and J 1 base short, with 14 bases between. CDR3 length equals 15 residues. The CDR3: CASSGTSPRTDTQYF. The CDR3 coding sequence is TGTGCCAGCAGCGGTACTAGTCCCCGCACAGATACGCAGTATTTT.

The chain couples TRBV5-4 to TRBJ2-3; 9 bases line up with TRBD2. This CDR3 contains 16 residues. V gave up 1 base and J gave up 0 bases; unmatched junction bases: 3. CDR1 and CDR2 from the germline V gene are SGHNT and YYREEE (reference sequence). This CDR3 is CASSLKREVSTDTQYF. The DNA of the CDR3 is TGTGCCAGCAGCTTGAAGCGGGAGGTTAGCACAGATACGCAGTATTTT.

This clonotype appeared many times. J is TRBJ2-3 and V is TRBV24-1, with 15 bases lining up with TRBD2. The ends lost 3 bases at V and 2 bases at J; junction bases unmatched: 11. CDR1 KGHDR and CDR2 SFDVKD come from the germline V gene. The CDR3 spans 20 residues. The DNA of the CDR3 is TGTGCCACCAGTGATCACCCGTCCGGGACTAGCGGGGGGCCCACAGATACGCAGTATTTT. This codes for CATSDHPSGTSGGPTDTQYF.

This clonotype has a single count. The rearrangement links TRBV10-3 to TRBJ2-1; D perhaps matches TRBD2 (6 bases). The CDR3 sequence is 13 residues long. V lost 8 bases to trimming and J lost 4 bases, with 12 bases between them. Germline CDR1 reads ENHRY; CDR2 reads SYGVKD. The CDR3, as DNA: TGTGCCATCCGCGGCGGGGAGTACAATGAGCAGTTCTTC. Its protein product is CAIRGGEYNEQFF.

The chain has TRBV24-1 and TRBJ2-1; TRBD2 agrees at 9 bases. The ends lost 0 bases at V and 0 bases at J; junction bases unmatched: 8. This CDR3 is 19 amino acids long. The germline V gene has CDR1 KGHDR and CDR2 SFDVKD. CDR3 region: CATSDLLLLAGSSYNEQFF. The CDR3 region has the DNA TGTGCCACCAGTGATTTGCTTCTTCTAGCGGGAAGCTCCTACAATGAGCAGTTCTTC.

Many counts were recorded for this clonotype. The gene calls are TRBV6-2 or TRBV6-3 and TRBJ2-2, with TRBD2 matching over 10 bases. This CDR3 is built from 14 residues. Unmatched junction bases numbered 4, after V lost 7 bases and J lost 5 bases. In germline, CDR1 is MNHEY, CDR2 SVGEGT. CDR3 nucleotides: TGTGCCAGCATCGGACTAGCGGCAACCGGGGAGCTGTTTTTT. It codes for CASIGLAATGELFF.

This clonotype was counted between two and nine times. V usage is TRBV29-1 and J usage is TRBJ2-3; D gene ambiguous. Trimming removed 7 bases from V and 0 bases from J, with 5 bases in between. Germline V gene data show CDR1 as SQVTM and CDR2 as ANQGSEA. The CDR3 is 11 residues long. In DNA, the CDR3 is TGCAGCGCCTCTAGCACAGATACGCAGTATTTT. Amino acid sequence: CSASSTDTQYF.

This clonotype was counted only a few times. The chain carries TRBV20-1 and TRBJ2-5, with no clear D. There are 13 residues in the CDR3. Germline CDR1 is DFQATT and CDR2 is SNEGSKA (reference sequence). V lost 0 bases, J lost 5 bases, and 10 bases lay in between. DNA for the CDR3: TGCAGTGCTAGAGATTTCCTAGGGGAGACCCAGTACTTC. Translating gives CSARDFLGETQYF.

This clonotype was seen a few times. The chain joins TRBV7-2 to TRBJ1-6; the D is unclear. CDR1 is SGHTA and CDR2 is FQGNSA in the germline V gene. This CDR3 is 12 amino acids long. Trimming stripped 2 bases from V and 11 bases from J, with 7 bases between. The CDR3 coding sequence is TGTGCCAGCAGCTTAAACGTCGCACCCCTCCACTTT. It yields the protein CASSLNVAPLHF.

This chain links TRBV12-3 or TRBV12-4 with TRBJ1-1, with D possibly matching TRBD1 (6 bases). The V gene lost 4 bases and the J gene lost 1 base, with 13 bases spanning the gap. The CDR3 has 15 amino acids. The chain's CDR3 is CASSSLSGENTEAFF. As DNA, the CDR3 is TGTGCCAGCAGTTCACTCTCAGGGGAGAACACTGAAGCTTTCTTT.

This clonotype came up a few times. V usage is TRBV7-2 and J usage is TRBJ1-6, with 11 bases identical to TRBD1. From germline, CDR1 is SGHTA and CDR2 FQGNSA. Trimming removed 0 bases from V and 9 bases from J; junction bases left unmatched: 1. The CDR3 consists of 15 residues. This chain's CDR3 is CASSLAGTGGSPLHF. DNA for the CDR3: TGTGCCAGCAGCTTAGCGGGGACAGGGGGTTCACCCCTCCACTTT.

This clonotype was observed many times. V and J are TRBV15 and TRBJ2-5, with 7 bases fitting TRBD2. Germline CDR1 LNHNV, CDR2 YYDKDF (reference sequence). The CDR3 covers 14 residues. With V trimmed by 1 base and J by 1 base, 0 bases remained unmatched. CDR3 sequence: CATSRGGGQETQYF. The CDR3 nucleotides are TGTGCCACCAGCAGAGGGGGGGGCCAAGAGACCCAGTACTTC.

V usage is TRBV20-1 and J usage is TRBJ1-5; D is perhaps TRBD1 (5 bases). The CDR3 is made up of 17 amino acids. Per germline, CDR1 DFQATT and CDR2 SNEGSKA (reference sequence). Between the trimmed V and J ends, which lost 4 bases and 6 bases, there was a span of 25 bases. The CDR3 region is CSAKEGQRAVGGQPQHF. The CDR3, as DNA: TGCAGTGCTAAAGAGGGGCAGAGGGCTGTTGGGGGTCAGCCCCAGCATTTT.

The rearrangement uses TRBV27 and TRBJ1-5; weak D call: TRBD1 (6 bases). The CDR3 loop spans 13 amino acids. Trimming shortened V by 10 bases and J by 7 bases, and 17 bases separated the two germline ends. Germline CDR1 is MNHEY and CDR2 is SMNVEV (reference sequence). This CDR3 reads CATRRGVEQPQHF. For the CDR3, the DNA is TGTGCCACCCGGAGGGGGGTCGAGCAGCCCCAGCATTTT.

The rearrangement links TRBV15 to TRBJ1-1; possible D gene TRBD1, 5 bases. V was trimmed by 1 base and J by 2 bases, leaving 11 bases between them. Per germline, CDR1 LNHNV and CDR2 YYDKDF (reference sequence). This CDR3 is 15 amino acids long. The CDR3 protein is CATSRALTVNTEAFF. The CDR3 DNA reads TGTGCCACCAGCAGAGCCCTGACAGTTAACACTGAAGCTTTCTTT.

The gene calls are TRBV4-3 and TRBJ1-2; D gene uncertain. Germline-derived CDR1 and CDR2 are LGHNA and YSLEER. V lost 2 bases to trimming and J lost 1 base, with 8 bases between them. CDR3 length: 14 residues. In DNA form, the CDR3 reads TGCGCCAGCAGCCAATGGAAGGGTAACTATGGCTACACCTTC. It specifies CASSQWKGNYGYTF.

The chain links TRBV2 to TRBJ2-3; a possible D gene is TRBD1 (6 bases). The CDR3 runs to 16 residues. V lost 0 bases, J lost 2 bases, and 12 bases lay in between. Germline V gives CDR1 SNHLY, CDR2 FYNNEI. This chain's CDR3 is CASSEATGLSTDTQYF. CDR3 nucleotide sequence: TGTGCCAGCAGTGAAGCGACAGGACTTTCCACAGATACGCAGTATTTT. The full variable domain, completed using reference TRBV2 and TRBJ2-3, is EPEVTQTPSHQVTQMGQEVILRCVPISNHLYFYWYRQILGQKVEFLVSFYNNEISEKSEIFDDQFSVERPDGSNFTLKIRSTKLEDSAMYFCASSEATGLSTDTQYFGPGTRLTVL.

This rearrangement joins TRBV11-2 to TRBJ2-3; 9 positions agree with TRBD2. Germline CDR1 SGHAT, CDR2 FQNNGV. The CDR3 length is 15 residues. V dropped 1 base and J dropped 4; count of bases not matched to a gene: 3. This CDR3 is CASSLGTSESDTQYF. The CDR3 DNA is TGTGCCAGCAGCTTAGGGACTAGCGAATCAGATACGCAGTATTTT.

This chain joins TRBV6-5 and TRBJ2-5, with D hard to call. The germline V gene encodes CDR1 MNHEY and CDR2 SVGAGI. The CDR3 sequence is 15 residues long. V gave up 2 bases and J gave up 2 bases, with 12 bases separating them. In DNA form, the CDR3 reads TGTGCCAGCAGTTACGATTTTACAGTTCAAGAGACCCAGTACTTC. As protein: CASSYDFTVQETQYF.

Points on this clonotype: One end of the junction fails to match germline, which may point to a read error. The rearrangement joins TRBV19 to TRBJ2-1; TRBD1 might be the D (5 bases). The V gene's germline CDR1 is LNHDA and CDR2 SQIVND (reference sequence). The CDR3 loop spans 14 amino acids. This CDR3 is CVSRGWDSYNEQFF. The CDR3 coding sequence is TGTGTCAGTAGGGGATGGGATTCATACAATGAGCAGTTCTTC.

The chain combines TRBV5-1 with TRBJ2-1; a weak D match, TRBD1 (5 bases). This CDR3 is 15 amino acids long. The germline V gene has CDR1 SGHRS and CDR2 YFSETQ. The V end lost 4 bases, the J end lost 1 base, and 12 bases lay between the germline ends. CDR3 DNA: TGCGCCAGCAGCACAGGTCTAGGGTCCTACAATGAGCAGTTCTTC. The encoded protein is CASSTGLGSYNEQFF.